These 26 T cell receptor beta chains came from one sample sequenced in a study of blood T cell repertoires in COVID-19. TCRdb keeps only in-frame clones here, not all; method: immunoSEQ multiplex PCR. The data contain nearly 95,000 clones, approximately 87% of them seen just once; the ten biggest clones take up around 1.5%. Specimen: peripheral blood. The receptors here all came from a human donor with active COVID-19. The donor label of this sample is uncertain.

The V gene is TRBV27, the J gene TRBJ2-1; D unclear. Germline V gene lookup returns CDR1 MNHEY and CDR2 SMNVEV (reference sequence). This CDR3 region has 14 residues. Trimming removed 2 bases from V and 4 bases from J, with 9 bases in between. CDR3 in amino acids: CASSLMADYNEQFF. The CDR3 bases are TGTGCCAGCAGTTTAATGGCAGATTACAATGAGCAGTTCTTC.

The chain employs TRBV5-4 and TRBJ1-1; tentatively, D is TRBD1 (6 bases). Trimming left V 0 bases short and J 3 bases short, with 12 bases between. Germline values: CDR1 SGHNT, CDR2 YYREEE (reference sequence). The CDR3 covers 15 residues. This chain's CDR3 is CASSLENRVYTEAFF. CDR3 bases: TGTGCCAGCAGCTTGGAGAACAGGGTATACACTGAAGCTTTCTTT.

The chain couples TRBV6-2 or TRBV6-3 to TRBJ2-7, with D uncertain. Germline V gives CDR1 MNHEY, CDR2 SVGEGT. The CDR3 spans 13 residues. Trimming took off 1 base at V and 3 bases at J, with 7 bases between the two ends. The CDR3 region is CASSYWQNYEQYF. CDR3 nucleotides: TGTGCCAGCAGTTACTGGCAGAACTACGAGCAGTACTTC.

This clone was seen only a few times. The gene calls are TRBV20-1 and TRBJ1-6; D possibly corresponds to TRBD1 (6 bases). The CDR3 is made up of 14 amino acids. Germline values: CDR1 DFQATT, CDR2 SNEGSKA (reference sequence). Trimming removed 3 bases from V and 7 bases from J, with 13 bases in between. CDR3 region: CSASDRTVNSPLHF. The CDR3 DNA reads TGCAGTGCTAGTGATCGGACAGTCAATTCACCCCTCCACTTT.

The rearrangement uses TRBV5-1 and TRBJ2-5; TRBD2 might be the D (7 bases). From germline, CDR1 is SGHRS and CDR2 YFSETQ. V was shortened by 4 bases and J by 1 base, with 20 bases between the two germline ends. CDR3 length: 17 residues. The CDR3 DNA sequence: TGCGCCAGCAGCGGGGGGTCGGCGGGGGCCCTCCAAGAGACCCAGTACTTC. As protein: CASSGGSAGALQETQYF.

The rearrangement links TRBV18 to TRBJ1-5; 10 bases map to TRBD1. The CDR3 covers 15 residues. The germline V gene has CDR1 KGHSH and CDR2 LQKENI. V lost 3 bases and J lost 6; bases outside the gene matches: 5. The CDR3 loop is CASSPPGQGLQPQHF. CDR3 nucleotide sequence: TGTGCCAGCTCACCCCCGGGACAGGGGCTTCAGCCCCAGCATTTT.

In this sample, this clone turned up once. This chain connects TRBV6-5 to TRBJ2-5; 9 bases agree with TRBD2. The germline CDR1 and CDR2 sequences are MNHEY and SVGAGI. This CDR3 is 15 amino acids long. Trimming at V came to 6 bases and at J to 5 bases, leaving 10 bases not matched to a gene. CDR3 loop: CASRGGGGGLETQYF. The CDR3 bases are TGTGCCAGCAGAGGCGGCGGGGGGGGCCTGGAGACCCAGTACTTC.

The chain has TRBV5-1 and TRBJ2-5, with a possible D match to TRBD1 (5 bases). V was pared by 1 base and J by 5 bases, with 9 bases between. This CDR3 contains 13 residues. Per the germline V gene, CDR1 is SGHRS and CDR2 is YFSETQ. The CDR3 here is CASSLSGPETQYF. In nucleotides, the CDR3 is TGCGCCAGCAGCTTGTCAGGGCCCGAGACCCAGTACTTC.

J is TRBJ2-7 and V is TRBV5-1; TRBD1 matches at 7 bases. Germline V CDR1 and CDR2: SGHRS, YFSETQ. The CDR3 runs 14 residues. After removal of 1 base from V and 4 bases from J, the junction contained 5 bases not matched to a gene. CDR3 sequence reads: CASSLPGGRYEQYF. As DNA, the CDR3 is TGCGCCAGCAGCTTGCCAGGGGGTCGGTACGAGCAGTACTTC. Full variable domain (missing parts from reference TRBV5-1 and TRBJ2-7): KAGVTQTPRYLIKTRGQQVTLSCSPISGHRSVSWYQQTPGQGLQFLFEYFSETQRNKGNFPGRFSGRQFSNSRSEMNVSTLELGDSALYLCASSLPGGRYEQYFGPGTRLTVT.

The chain employs TRBV7-3 and TRBJ2-4, with 11 positions matching TRBD2. V lost 5 bases and J lost 2; bases outside the gene matches: 5. The CDR3 has 16 amino acids. In germline, CDR1 is SGHTA, CDR2 FQGTGA. Here the CDR3 reads CASSPGTSGSKNIQYF. The CDR3 DNA follows: TGTGCCAGCAGCCCTGGGACTAGCGGTTCCAAAAACATTCAGTACTTC.

This clone showed up just once. This chain links TRBV27 with TRBJ2-1; tentatively, D is TRBD1 (6 bases). Germline assignment: CDR1 MNHEY and CDR2 SMNVEV (reference sequence). Trimming cost V 2 bases and J 7 bases, with 12 bases left between them. This CDR3 spans 14 amino acids. CDR3 residues: CASSLRGTRNEQFF. In nucleotides, the CDR3 is TGTGCCAGCAGTTTAAGGGGGACCCGGAATGAGCAGTTCTTC.

V gene TRBV6-6 combines with J gene TRBJ1-6, with 8 bases matching TRBD1. The ends lost 0 bases at V and 5 bases at J; junction bases unmatched: 0. Germline CDR1 MNHNY, CDR2 SVGAGI (reference sequence). The CDR3 extends over 15 amino acids. The CDR3 loop is CASSYSGQDNSPLHF. The CDR3 coding sequence is TGTGCCAGCAGTTACTCGGGACAGGATAATTCACCCCTCCACTTT.

V is TRBV14 and J is TRBJ1-2, with TRBD1 matching over 8 bases. Germline-derived CDR1 and CDR2 are SGHDN and FVKESK. This CDR3 region has 15 residues. V was pared by 5 bases and J by 3 bases, with 8 bases of the junction left unmatched. CDR3 sequence reads: CASSKTGTGDYGYTF. The CDR3 DNA sequence: TGTGCCAGCAGCAAAACCGGGACAGGAGACTATGGCTACACCTTC.

The rearrangement links TRBV5-6 to TRBJ1-2; TRBD1 is a possible D gene (5 bases). V was trimmed by 0 bases and J by 4 bases, leaving 13 bases between them. The CDR3 is 15 residues long. Germline CDR1 is SGHDT and CDR2 is YYEEEE. CDR3 residues: CASSLVGGGVYGYTF. The CDR3, as DNA: TGTGCCAGCAGCTTGGTCGGCGGGGGAGTCTATGGCTACACCTTC. Using reference TRBV5-6 and TRBJ1-2 for the parts outside the CDR3, the full variable domain is DAGVTQSPTHLIKTRGQQVTLRCSPKSGHDTVSWYQQALGQGPQFIFQYYEEEERQRGNFPDRFSGHQFPNYSSELNVNALLLGDSALYLCASSLVGGGVYGYTFGSGTRLTVV.

In DNA, the CDR3 is TGTGCCAGCAGCCCTCAAGAGATGACCCGGGTCAGCTCCTACGAGCAGTACTTC. Protein: CASSPQEMTRVSSYEQYF. The V and J genes are TRBV7-6 and TRBJ2-7; the D is unclear. Germline CDR1 and CDR2: SGHVS and FNYEAQ. The CDR3 contains 18 residues. Deletions cut 5 bases from V and 0 bases from J, with 23 bases between. Full variable domain (missing parts from reference TRBV7-6 and TRBJ2-7): GAGVSQSPRYKVTKRGQDVALRCDPISGHVSLYWYRQALGQGPEFLTYFNYEAQQDKSGLPNDRFSAERPEGSISTLTIQRTEQRDSAMYRCASSPQEMTRVSSYEQYFGPGTRLTVT.

This clone has just a few counts. The rearrangement joins TRBV6-5 to TRBJ1-2; tentatively, D is TRBD1 (6 bases). Germline values: CDR1 MNHEY, CDR2 SVGAGI. The CDR3 loop spans 13 amino acids. Between the trimmed V and J ends, which lost 5 bases and 8 bases, there was a span of 15 bases. CDR3 region: CASSPDSRRGYTF. For the CDR3, the DNA is TGTGCCAGCAGTCCGGACAGTCGGAGAGGCTACACCTTC.

The rearrangement joins TRBV18 to TRBJ1-1, with D tentatively TRBD1 (6 bases). Trimming stripped 4 bases from V and 0 bases from J, with 15 bases between. This CDR3 has 16 amino acids. The germline V gene encodes CDR1 KGHSH and CDR2 LQKENI. Here the CDR3 reads CASSRGGPGLNTEAFF. In nucleotides, the CDR3 is TGTGCCAGCTCACGGGGGGGGCCCGGACTGAACACTGAAGCTTTCTTT.

The sample holds one count of this clone. V gene TRBV3-1 (or the pseudogene TRBV3-2) combines with J gene TRBJ1-2; 7 nucleotides match TRBD1. J gave up 8 bases and V 4 bases, and 10 bases lay outside the gene matches. There are 14 residues in the CDR3. Germline values: CDR1 LGHDT, CDR2 YNNKEL (reference sequence). The DNA for the CDR3 is TGTGCCAGCAGCCTCGCCGGACAGGTCATAGGCTACACCTTC. Its protein product is CASSLAGQVIGYTF.

The rearrangement links TRBV3-1 (or the pseudogene TRBV3-2) to TRBJ1-3; 9 bases match TRBD1. The CDR3 is made up of 16 amino acids. Germline V gene data show CDR1 as LGHDT and CDR2 as YNNKEL (reference sequence). Losses at the gene ends were 0 bases for V and 4 bases for J; bases not matched to a gene: 4. CDR3 DNA sequence: TGTGCCAGCAGCCAAGAGGACAGGGGTATGGGAAACACCATATATTTT. Its protein is CASSQEDRGMGNTIYF.

This clone was observed a single time. The chain uses TRBV7-2 and TRBJ2-5; 7 bases agree with TRBD1. After removal of 0 bases from V and 5 bases from J, the junction contained 9 bases not matched to a gene. The CDR3 loop spans 16 amino acids. The germline V gene encodes CDR1 SGHTA and CDR2 FQGNSA. For the CDR3, the DNA is TGTGCCAGCAGCTTAGCCGGCAGGGGGAGTGAGGAGACCCAGTACTTC. Amino acids: CASSLAGRGSEETQYF.

The chain employs TRBV27 and TRBJ1-3; possibly TRBD1 for D (6 bases). V shed 3 bases and J shed 4 bases, with 10 bases lying between them. CDR3 length: 14 amino acids. Germline lookup yields CDR1 MNHEY and CDR2 SMNVEV (reference sequence). The CDR3 protein is CASSFRGEGNTIYF. CDR3 nucleotides: TGTGCCAGCAGTTTCAGGGGTGAGGGAAACACCATATATTTT.

The J gene is TRBJ2-3, the V gene TRBV4-3, with TRBD2 identical over 9 bases. Losses at the gene ends were 0 bases for V and 1 base for J; bases not matched to a gene: 5. Germline values: CDR1 LGHNA, CDR2 YSLEER. CDR3 size: 17 residues. Here the CDR3 reads CASSQDWSSGGTDTQYF. The DNA of the CDR3 is TGCGCCAGCAGCCAAGATTGGTCTAGCGGGGGCACAGATACGCAGTATTTT.

This chain uses TRBV14 with TRBJ2-3; 10 positions agree with TRBD2. Trimming removed 0 bases from V and 2 bases from J; junction bases left unmatched: 23. Germline lookup yields CDR1 SGHDN and CDR2 FVKESK. The CDR3 has 23 residues. The CDR3 loop reads CASSQDKWRFPSGGMRDTDTQYF. CDR3 DNA: TGTGCCAGCAGCCAAGATAAATGGAGGTTCCCTAGCGGGGGAATGAGAGACACAGATACGCAGTATTTT.

CDR3 DNA sequence: TGTGCCAGCAGTGATCTGGGGGCGGCCAACACTGAAGCTTTCTTT. Protein sequence: CASSDLGAANTEAFF. V is TRBV6-1 and J is TRBJ1-1; tentative D call: TRBD1 (6 bases). The CDR3 runs 15 residues. The V end lost 3 bases, the J end lost 2 bases, and 13 bases lay between the germline ends. Looked up from germline, CDR1 is MNHNS and CDR2 is SASEGT.

The rearrangement uses TRBV28 and TRBJ1-6; D remains ambiguous. V gave up 3 bases and J gave up 6 bases, with 12 bases separating them. CDR1 MDHEN and CDR2 SYDVKM come from the germline V gene. The CDR3 runs 15 residues. The CDR3, as DNA: TGTGCCAGCAGTTTCAGAAGGTCGGGTAATTCACCCCTCCACTTT. Its translation: CASSFRRSGNSPLHF.

This clone came up a few times. The chain carries TRBV7-5 and TRBJ2-7; the table's D call, TRBD2, has no DNA check behind it. TRBV7-5 is assigned pseudogene status. CDR3 length: 16 amino acids. The CDR3 sequence: CARSLTISGVTEEQYF. In nucleotides, the CDR3 is TGTGCCAGAAGCTTAACTATTAGCGGGGTGACGGAGGAGCAGTACTTC.